Here is one T cell receptor (beta chain) with its context. In germline, CDR1 is MNHEY, CDR2 SVGAGI. The CDR3 spans 13 residues. Trimming removed 6 bases at V and 8 bases at J, with 16 bases between. These data originate in a study of blood T cell repertoires in COVID-19. Overall study context: COVID-19 samples from acute and convalescent phases originated in the United States, Italy and Spain. In each case, the material was cDNA or gDNA derived from T cells, B-cell-depleted T cells, or PBMCs.

In the original workflow: Reference gene primers were amplified, and this amplification served to estimate nucleated cell counts. This table comes from immunoSEQ multiplex PCR, and its TCRdb copy is limited to in-frame clones, with some not included. D and trimming come from the DNA, and the V and J calls and clone size come from that table. The profile shows 100,000 to 150,000 clones, 85% to 90% of them singletons. The sequence was obtained from a man between 65 and 80 years old with active COVID-19. Sequencing input: peripheral blood. The J gene is TRBJ1-2, the V gene TRBV6-5; possible D gene TRBD1, 6 bases. Here the CDR3 reads CASRGGGRGGYTF. The CDR3, as DNA: TGTGCCAGCAGGGGAGGGGGAAGGGGAGGCTACACCTTC.